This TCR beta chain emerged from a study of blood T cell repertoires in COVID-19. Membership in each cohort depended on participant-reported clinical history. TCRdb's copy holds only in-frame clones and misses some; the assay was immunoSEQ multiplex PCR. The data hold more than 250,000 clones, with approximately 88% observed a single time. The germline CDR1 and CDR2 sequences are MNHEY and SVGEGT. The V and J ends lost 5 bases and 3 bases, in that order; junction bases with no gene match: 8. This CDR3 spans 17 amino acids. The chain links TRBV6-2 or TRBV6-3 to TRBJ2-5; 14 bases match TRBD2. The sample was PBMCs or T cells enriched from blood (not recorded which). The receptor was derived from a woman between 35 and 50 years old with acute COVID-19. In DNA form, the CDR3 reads TGTGCCAGCAGTCCCCCCGGACTAGCGGGAGGAAAAGAGACCCAGTACTTC. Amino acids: CASSPPGLAGGKETQYF.